The 4 T cell receptor beta chains reported below all come from one sample, sequenced in a study of blood T cell repertoires in COVID-19. Here immunoSEQ multiplex PCR was the method, and the copy in TCRdb shows in-frame clones only, minus some. Of 200,000 to 250,000 clones listed, about 91% are singletons. The sample comprised peripheral blood. The receptors shown here come from a man aged 30 to 45 with acute or convalescent COVID-19.

The chain uses TRBV5-4 and TRBJ1-2; 7 bases are shared with TRBD1. CDR3 length: 13 amino acids. V lost 0 bases, J lost 4 bases, and 0 bases stayed unmatched. The V gene's germline CDR1 is SGHNT and CDR2 YYREEE (reference sequence). The CDR3 DNA is TGTGCCAGCAGCTTGGGGGACAGCTATGGCTACACCTTC. Protein sequence: CASSLGDSYGYTF.

This clone was picked up one time. The rearrangement links TRBV5-8 to TRBJ2-1; D is unclear. V lost 4 bases and J lost 10, with 9 bases in between. The CDR3 runs 11 residues. The germline V gene has CDR1 SGHTS and CDR2 YDEGEE. The CDR3 region has the DNA TGTGCCAGCAGCGTGGGTGAGGAGCAGTTCTTC. Its protein is CASSVGEEQFF.

This clone was seen a few times. V gene TRBV7-9 combines with J gene TRBJ1-2; 9 bases match TRBD1. Unmatched junction bases numbered 4, after V lost 1 base and J lost 7 bases. The CDR3 runs to 14 residues. From germline, CDR1 is SEHNR and CDR2 FQNEAQ (reference sequence). CDR3 coding DNA: TGTGCCAGCAGCTTAGTGGGGACAGGGTTTGGCTACACCTTC. It codes for CASSLVGTGFGYTF.

This clone was observed once. The chain recombines TRBV19 with TRBJ1-5, with D unresolved. Deletions cut 3 bases from V and 2 bases from J, with 8 bases between. This CDR3 contains 14 residues. Per the germline V gene, CDR1 is LNHDA and CDR2 is SQIVND (reference sequence). The CDR3: CASSMGMGNQPQHF. CDR3 nucleotide sequence: TGTGCCAGTAGTATGGGCATGGGCAATCAGCCCCAGCATTTT.